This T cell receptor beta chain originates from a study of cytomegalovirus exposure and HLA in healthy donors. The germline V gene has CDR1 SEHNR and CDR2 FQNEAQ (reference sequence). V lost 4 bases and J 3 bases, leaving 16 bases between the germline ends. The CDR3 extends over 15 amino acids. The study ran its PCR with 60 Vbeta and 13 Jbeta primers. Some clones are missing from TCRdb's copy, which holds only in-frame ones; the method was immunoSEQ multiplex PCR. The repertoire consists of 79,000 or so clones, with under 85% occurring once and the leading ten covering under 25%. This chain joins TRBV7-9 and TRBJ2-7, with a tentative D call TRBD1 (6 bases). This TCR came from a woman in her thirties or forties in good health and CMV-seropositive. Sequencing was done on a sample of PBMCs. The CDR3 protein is CASSSYKTGHYEQYF. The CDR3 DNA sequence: TGTGCCAGCAGCTCCTACAAGACAGGCCACTACGAGCAGTACTTC.